Following are 21 T cell receptor beta chains from one sample sequenced in a study of blood T cell repertoires in COVID-19 (dated by TCRdb to 2020 to 2022). The library was generated by the immunoSEQ multiplex PCR assay. TCRdb took over this immuneACCESS table, retaining in-frame rearrangements with V and J assigned. Such tables are incomplete; in checked studies, under half of the missing clones stem from an unresolved V gene, and the remainder is unexplained. The sample contains approximately 40,000 clones, about 88% of them found a single time. Around 20% of the sample comes from the top ten. The material sequenced was peripheral blood. Receptors originate from a man aged 50 to 59 in a cohort sampled during active COVID-19.

This clone was recorded once. This chain connects TRBV3-1 (or the pseudogene TRBV3-2) to TRBJ1-2, with 9 bases identical to TRBD1. Germline assignment: CDR1 LGHDT and CDR2 YNNKEL (reference sequence). V gave up 4 bases and J gave up 6 bases; unmatched junction bases: 3. The CDR3 extends over 13 amino acids. The CDR3 coding sequence is TGTGCCAGCAGCCGCGACAGGGGGAATGGCTACACCTTC. Residues: CASSRDRGNGYTF.

The sample holds a few counts of this clone. The chain uses TRBV9 and TRBJ1-5; D is unclear. CDR3 size: 15 residues. V dropped 0 bases and J dropped 0 bases, with 7 bases sitting between them. The germline CDR1 and CDR2 sequences are SGDLS and YYNGEE. The CDR3 sequence: CASSVGLNSNQPQHF. The CDR3 coding sequence is TGTGCCAGCAGCGTAGGACTGAATAGCAATCAGCCCCAGCATTTT.

The chain has TRBV5-1 and TRBJ2-2; D remains ambiguous. Trimming removed 0 bases from V and 4 bases from J, with 7 bases in between. In germline, CDR1 is SGHRS, CDR2 YFSETQ. This CDR3 contains 14 residues. CDR3 coding DNA: TGCGCCAGCAGCTTGGGAGATATCACCGGGGAGCTGTTTTTT. As protein: CASSLGDITGELFF. The complete variable domain, with remaining parts taken from reference TRBV5-1 and TRBJ2-2, reads KAGVTQTPRYLIKTRGQQVTLSCSPISGHRSVSWYQQTPGQGLQFLFEYFSETQRNKGNFPGRFSGRQFSNSRSEMNVSTLELGDSALYLCASSLGDITGELFFGEGSRLTVL.

This rearrangement joins TRBV2 to TRBJ2-7, with TRBD2 matching over 9 bases. The length of the CDR3 is 12 residues. Germline-derived CDR1 and CDR2 are SNHLY and FYNNEI. V lost 7 bases, J lost 4 bases, and 2 bases stayed unmatched. The CDR3 nucleotides read TGTGCCAGCACCAGCGGGGGGTACGAGCAGTACTTC. It is translated as CASTSGGYEQYF.

The chain uses TRBV4-3 and TRBJ1-1; D is ambiguous. The CDR3 spans 14 residues. Per germline, CDR1 LGHNA and CDR2 YSLEER. V was trimmed by 4 bases and J by 4 bases, leaving 13 bases between them. CDR3 protein: CASSLYGEGTEAFF. The CDR3 nucleotides read TGCGCCAGCAGCCTCTACGGGGAGGGCACTGAAGCTTTCTTT.

The chain employs TRBV5-8 and TRBJ1-4; tentatively, D is TRBD1 (6 bases). Germline CDR1 SGHTS, CDR2 YDEGEE. This CDR3 region has 16 residues. The V end was cut by 2 bases, the J end by 1 base, with 12 bases between. CDR3 residues: CASSLIAGETNEKLFF. The CDR3 bases are TGTGCCAGCAGCTTAATAGCAGGGGAAACTAATGAAAAACTGTTTTTT.

The chain employs TRBV28 and TRBJ1-1, with D uncertain. Germline CDR1 MDHEN, CDR2 SYDVKM. The CDR3 has 14 residues. Trimming removed 7 bases from V and 5 bases from J, with 17 bases in between. CDR3 in amino acids: CASTFAVLETEAFF. CDR3 coding DNA: TGTGCCAGCACTTTTGCGGTCTTGGAGACTGAAGCTTTCTTT.

This rearrangement joins TRBV2 to TRBJ2-7; tentatively, D is TRBD2 (5 bases). Trimming took off 7 bases at V and 2 bases at J, with 15 bases between the two ends. Looked up from germline, CDR1 is SNHLY and CDR2 is FYNNEI. This CDR3 comprises 14 residues. This CDR3 is CASNLLGRAYEQYF. The DNA of the CDR3 is TGTGCCAGCAACCTGCTAGGGAGAGCCTACGAGCAGTACTTC.

The V call is TRBV19, the J call TRBJ1-1, with 7 bases that match TRBD1. The CDR3 is 14 amino acids. CDR1 and CDR2 (germline): LNHDA, SQIVND (reference sequence). The V and J ends lost 5 bases and 1 base, in that order; junction bases with no gene match: 4. CDR3 region: CASSDPGGNTEAFF. The CDR3 bases are TGTGCCAGTAGTGACCCAGGGGGGAACACTGAAGCTTTCTTT.

The chain combines TRBV18 with TRBJ2-1; D might be TRBD1 (7 bases). CDR3 length: 14 residues. V was pared by 3 bases and J by 9 bases, with 15 bases between. CDR1 KGHSH and CDR2 LQKENI come from the germline V gene. CDR3 sequence: CASSPAGGRVEQFF. CDR3 DNA: TGTGCCAGCTCACCGGCAGGGGGGCGTGTTGAGCAGTTCTTC.

The V call is TRBV11-2, the J call TRBJ2-7; D is undetermined. The germline V and J ends were trimmed by 0 bases and 0 bases, with 15 bases remaining between them. Germline assignment: CDR1 SGHAT and CDR2 FQNNGV. This CDR3 is built from 17 residues. The DNA for the CDR3 is TGTGCCAGCAGCTTAGATAGAACGGTAATCTCCTCCTACGAGCAGTACGTC. Protein sequence: CASSLDRTVISSYEQYV.

This clone showed up just a few times. V is TRBV6-4 and J is TRBJ1-6; 7 nucleotides align to TRBD1. The germline gives CDR1 MRHNA, CDR2 SNTAGT. J was trimmed by 9 bases and V by 5 bases; bases with no gene match: 7. This CDR3 spans 14 amino acids. DNA for the CDR3: TGTGCCAGCAGTCCTACAGGGGCCGGTTCACCCCTCCACTTT. Protein: CASSPTGAGSPLHF.

The V gene is TRBV4-1, the J gene TRBJ2-1; a weak D match, TRBD2 (5 bases). Trimming left V 0 bases short and J 15 bases short, with 24 bases between. The CDR3 totals 16 residues. The germline V gene has CDR1 MGHRA and CDR2 YSYEKL. CDR3 DNA sequence: TGCGCCAGCAGCCAAGAGCGTCTAGAGGTAGAACGGGATGGGTTCTTC. Translated, it gives CASSQERLEVERDGFF.

The chain carries TRBV2 and TRBJ2-2, with D perhaps TRBD1 (6 bases). Trimming pared 7 bases from V and 1 base from J, leaving 10 bases between. This CDR3 region has 14 residues. In germline, CDR1 is SNHLY, CDR2 FYNNEI. The CDR3 DNA reads as TGTGCCAGCATCCCGGGACAGAACACCGGGGAGCTGTTTTTT. As protein: CASIPGQNTGELFF.

This sequence joins TRBV9 and TRBJ2-2; unclear D gene. Germline V gene data show CDR1 as SGDLS and CDR2 as YYNGEE. The CDR3 covers 13 residues. V dropped 4 bases and J dropped 2 bases, with 6 bases sitting between them. The CDR3: CASSNSNTGELFF. The CDR3 DNA reads TGTGCCAGCAGCAACAGTAACACCGGGGAGCTGTTTTTT.

This chain uses TRBV11-3 with TRBJ1-2, with D maybe TRBD1 (5 bases). CDR1 and CDR2 from the germline V gene are SGHNT and YENEEA. Deletions cut 5 bases from V and 6 bases from J, with 13 bases between. The CDR3 is made up of 13 amino acids. DNA for the CDR3: TGTGCCAGCAGCCTCCGGTCGGGGGATGGCTACACCTTC. Its protein is CASSLRSGDGYTF.

The chain is built from TRBV4-3 and TRBJ2-6; TRBD1 aligns across 8 bases. The germline V gene encodes CDR1 LGHNA and CDR2 YSLEER. CDR3 size: 17 residues. V was clipped by 3 bases and J by 1 base; unmatched bases: 5. This chain's CDR3 is CASSQRQGRSGANVLTF. CDR3 DNA: TGCGCCAGCAGCCAGAGACAGGGGAGGTCTGGGGCCAACGTCCTGACTTTC.

The rearrangement links TRBV7-9 to TRBJ2-1; 9 bases align to TRBD2. CDR1 SEHNR and CDR2 FQNEAQ come from the germline V gene (reference sequence). The V segment lost 8 bases and the J segment 7 bases; nucleotides outside the gene matches: 9. This CDR3 is built from 14 residues. This chain's CDR3 is CASSRTSAGNEQFF. Here the CDR3 DNA reads TGTGCCAGCTCTAGGACTAGCGCGGGGAATGAGCAGTTCTTC. Full variable domain (rest looked up from reference TRBV7-9 and TRBJ2-1): DTGVSQNPRHKITKRGQNVTFRCDPISEHNRLYWYRQTLGQGPEFLTYFQNEAQLEKSRLLSDRFSAERPKGSFSTLEIQRTEQGDSAMYLCASSRTSAGNEQFFGPGTRLTVL.

The V call is TRBV9, the J call TRBJ2-5; possibly TRBD2 for D (6 bases). V lost 0 bases, J lost 2 bases, and 11 bases lay in between. The CDR3 spans 15 residues. The V gene's germline CDR1 is SGDLS and CDR2 YYNGEE. The CDR3 nucleotides are TGTGCCAGCAGCGTAGGGTCTAGCGCACAAGAGACCCAGTACTTC. Its protein product is CASSVGSSAQETQYF.

The chain recombines TRBV6-5 with TRBJ2-7, with 10 bases that match TRBD1. Germline-derived CDR1 and CDR2 are MNHEY and SVGAGI. With 6 bases clipped from V and 6 bases from J, the junction kept 11 bases outside the gene matches. This CDR3 comprises 15 residues. The CDR3 region has the DNA TGTGCCAGCAGCGACAGGGGGCCCGATTTAATCGAGCAGTACTTC. Protein product: CASSDRGPDLIEQYF.

The chain combines TRBV5-5 with TRBJ1-5; 9 bases match TRBD1. The trim removed 1 base at V and 3 bases at J, leaving 2 bases unmatched. Germline V lookup: CDR1 SGHKS, CDR2 YYEKEE (reference sequence). The CDR3 runs 15 residues. CDR3 in amino acids: CASSLTGGVNQPQHF. CDR3 DNA: TGTGCCAGCAGCTTGACAGGGGGCGTCAATCAGCCCCAGCATTTT.